This passage covers 2 T cell receptor beta chains from one sample sequenced in a study of regulatory T cells in long-lasting Graves disease. Arm-PCR with iRepertoire HTBI primers amplified the CDR3 regions for these TCR beta libraries. In TCRdb, the multiplex PCR reads were re-called with MiXCR into one record per CDR3 protein. The sample has hundreds of thousands of distinct CDR3 sequences, roughly 15% seen once; the top ten hold approximately 20%. The time point denotes: newly diagnosed GD, antithyroid drugs for less than 3 months. Construction of the TCR library relied on RNA isolated from PBMCs. The sample also formed part of further work on T cells in Graves' hyperthyroidism and ophthalmopathy.

The input for sequencing was peripheral blood mononuclear cells (PBMCs), taken at new diagnosis, from a patient treated with antithyroid drugs. All receptors derive from a woman aged 30 to 39 with Graves disease.

In its sample, this clonotype was seen many times. The rearrangement joins TRBV11-1 to TRBJ2-7; 9 bases line up with TRBD1. This CDR3 is 15 amino acids long. V dropped 2 bases and J dropped 5; count of bases not matched to a gene: 7. CDR1 SGHAT and CDR2 FQDESV come from the germline V gene (reference sequence). CDR3 sequence: CASSLFWTGDDEQYF. The CDR3 DNA reads as TGTGCCAGCAGCTTATTCTGGACAGGGGACGACGAGCAGTACTTC.

The chain is built from TRBV6-1 and TRBJ1-6, with D tentatively TRBD1 (5 bases). From germline, CDR1 is MNHNS and CDR2 SASEGT. V was clipped by 6 bases and J by 4 bases, with 13 bases between them. The CDR3 spans 15 residues. CDR3 protein: CASSPRQSYNSPLHF. CDR3 bases: TGTGCCAGCAGCCCCAGACAGAGTTATAATTCACCCCTCCACTTT.